A selection of T cell receptor beta chains follows, all from one sample in a study of OX40 agonist ivuxolimab in advanced cancers. Method: immunoSEQ multiplex PCR; TCRdb's copy keeps in-frame clones and lacks some. The sample records around 68,000 clones, approximately 85% being singletons. The sequenced sample was CD4+ or CD8+ T cells sorted from blood, obtained in a trial of the OX40 agonist ivuxolimab. The receptors were sampled from an adult with an advanced solid tumor such as melanoma, head and neck, liver or kidney cancer. Each CDR3 is given with its conserved first and last residue. D genes are given only for firm matches. Rows may omit the clone size; those that give it use once, few, many or a size class.

-	TRBV6-1	-	TRBJ1-6	TGTGCCAGCAGTCCAGGTACCCGGTGGCATTCACCCCTCCACTTT	CASSPGTRWHSPLHF
-	TRBV5-1	-	TRBJ2-5	TGCGCCAGCAGCTTGAGGGAGACCCAGTACTTC	CASSLRETQYF
-	TRBV27	-	TRBJ2-1	TGTGCCAGCTCCCAAGCGGGGAGGGGGACTGAGCAGTTCTTC	CASSQAGRGTEQFF
-	TRBV19	TRBD2	TRBJ2-3	TGTGCCAGTAGTATTGGCGGGAGGGCAGATACGCAGTATTTT	CASSIGGRADTQYF
-	TRBV5-4	TRBD1	TRBJ1-2	TGTGCCAGCAGCTTTACAGGGGATGGCCGTGGCTACACCTTC	CASSFTGDGRGYTF
-	TRBV29-1	-	TRBJ2-3	TGCAGCGTTGCCTCACTAGCTCGGGAAAATACGCAGTATTTT	CSVASLARENTQYF
-	TRBV21-1	-	TRBJ2-1	TGTGCCAGCAGCAAAGTCAGGACAGGGAGCAATGAGCAGTTCTTC	CASSKVRTGSNEQFF
-	TRBV27	TRBD1	TRBJ1-1	TGTGCCAGCAGTTTTGGACAGGCCAACACTGAAGCTTTCTTT	CASSFGQANTEAFF
-	TRBV4-2	TRBD1	TRBJ1-2	TGTGCCAGCAGCCCTTCCGCCCCGGGACAGATTAACTATGGCTACACCTTC	CASSPSAPGQINYGYTF
-	TRBV5-4	TRBD2	TRBJ2-7	TGTGCCAGCAGCCGGGGACTAGCGGGCACCTACGAGCAGTACTTC	CASSRGLAGTYEQYF
-	TRBV5-1	-	TRBJ2-2	TGCGCCAGCAGCTTGTTGGGGAACACCGGGGAGCTGTTTTTT	CASSLLGNTGELFF
-	TRBV19	-	TRBJ2-3	TGTGCCAGTAGTATAGATTCAACGTCGGATACGCAGTATTTT	CASSIDSTSDTQYF
once	TRBV5-1	TRBD1	TRBJ1-2	TGCGCCAGCAGCACTGGACAGGGCTATGGCTACACCTTC	CASSTGQGYGYTF
-	TRBV6-5	TRBD1	TRBJ2-7	TGTGCCAGCAGAGAAACCCGGGACAGCTCCTACGAGCAGTACTTC	CASRETRDSSYEQYF
-	TRBV19	-	TRBJ2-5	TGTGCCAGTAGTATTATGGGATCCCAAGAGACCCAGTACTTC	CASSIMGSQETQYF
-	TRBV29-1	-	TRBJ2-2	TGCAGCGTTGAGGCAGGAAATACCGGGGAGCTGTTTTTT	CSVEAGNTGELFF
-	TRBV29-1	TRBD1	TRBJ1-1	TGCAGCGTGGGACAGGGGATTCGGAACACTGAAGCTTTCTTT	CSVGQGIRNTEAFF
-	TRBV7-2	-	TRBJ2-1	TGTGCCAGCAGCTTAGGACTGGGGTCCTACAATGAGCAGTTCTTC	CASSLGLGSYNEQFF